This paragraph reports one T cell receptor beta chain. This clonotype showed up just a few times. It lacks a known antigen. No base-level quality is on record; no much larger clone is a single base apart. V loses 3 bases, J loses 0 bases, and the germline ends lie 12 bases apart. Taken from the germline V gene, the CDR1 and CDR2 loops are SGHDT and YYEEEE. The CDR3, cysteine through phenylalanine, is 15 amino acids long. Of the read, only the CDR3 DNA is kept; its 45 bases are in frame from base 1. The sample is drawn from a study of response to subunit inactivated influenza vaccine (dated by TCRdb to 2016 to 2019). For the study in its entirety: Deep quantitative profiling of the T cell receptor repertoire was used in the study to follow responses to a trivalent subunit inactivated influenza vaccine. Overall study results and their limits: The authors suggested that each seasonal influenza vaccination may recruit only a limited number of new T cells.

Library creation used RT-PCR. The instrument given in TCRdb is Illumina HiSeq 2500. Using fastp at Q25 and MiXCR, TCRdb reprocessed the public reads and kept productive beta chains. Rows are unified per CDR3 protein, each entry keeping the most common DNA and genes. The sample table holds hundreds of thousands of distinct CDR3 sequences, of which 15% to 19% were seen once. The ten largest clones take up roughly 11% of the sample. The sample in question was PBMCs from blood, obtained 11 to 12 days after vaccination. The rearranged segments are TRBV5-6 and TRBJ1-1; the D segment could be TRBD1, given 5 matching bases. This receptor was identified in a man aged 50 or older who received an inactivated influenza vaccine. Donor details come from another sample of the same person, matched by shared clones. The nucleotide sequence reads TGTGCCAGCAGCTGGGGACGTCTGATGAACACTGAAGCTTTCTTT. This codes for CASSWGRLMNTEAFF.